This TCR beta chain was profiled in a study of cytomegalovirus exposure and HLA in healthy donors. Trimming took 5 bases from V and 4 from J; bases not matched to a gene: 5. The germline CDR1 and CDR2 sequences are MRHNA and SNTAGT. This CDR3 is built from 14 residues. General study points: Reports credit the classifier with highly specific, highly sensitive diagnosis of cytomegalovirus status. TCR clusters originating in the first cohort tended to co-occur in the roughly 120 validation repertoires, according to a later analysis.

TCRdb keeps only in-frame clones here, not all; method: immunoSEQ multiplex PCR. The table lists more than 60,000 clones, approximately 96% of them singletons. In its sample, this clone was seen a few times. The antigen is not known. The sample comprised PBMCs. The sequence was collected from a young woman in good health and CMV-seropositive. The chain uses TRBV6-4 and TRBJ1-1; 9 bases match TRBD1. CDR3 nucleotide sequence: TGTGCCAGCAGTCCCGGGACAGGGAGCACTGAAGCTTTCTTT. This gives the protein CASSPGTGSTEAFF.